This T cell receptor beta chain was sequenced in a study of regulatory T cells in long-lasting Graves disease (dated by TCRdb to the early 2020s). With regard to the full study: Persistent Graves' disease was defined as persistently positive TSH receptor autoantibodies together with antithyroid drug treatment for over 5 years. Persistent Graves' disease patients were compared with newly diagnosed Graves' disease patients by peripheral blood TCR sequencing and RNA sequencing. Antithyroid drugs had been taken for approximately ten years on average by persistent Graves' disease patients in the clinical cohort. The study was registered as a clinical trial and conducted in China. A total of around 35 samples underwent TCR sequencing: around 13 from persistent and roughly 20 from newly diagnosed Graves' disease patients. Study-wide conclusions, independent of this receptor: Compared with newly diagnosed patients, persistent Graves' disease patients had lower TCR Shannon entropy and fewer highly expanded clones, which suggests clonal expansion. Sequencing and analysis were limited to the TCR beta chain. Preferential use of TRBV28, TRBJ1-2 and TRBJ2-5 was observed in persistent disease, whereas TRBV20-1 and TRBJ2-1 were favored in newly diagnosed disease. As a limitation, the authors acknowledged that the small sample size may reduce accuracy. Persistent patients shared more public clonotypes among themselves (approximately 2,500) than newly diagnosed patients did (more than 950). The study examined only peripheral blood because the primary lesion, thyroid tissue, could not be accessed.

Its CDR3 holds 12 amino acids, cysteine through phenylalanine. Left in the record is the CDR3 DNA by itself, 36 bases read in frame from the first base. The germline V gene supplies CDR1 MDHEN and CDR2 SYDVKM. V is reduced by 3 bases and J by 5 bases, leaving a spacing of 7 bases between them. There are many counts of this clonotype. Its recognized antigen is unknown. No much larger clonotype is one base removed from it; base qualities were not supplied. The time point label, as the study defines it: persistent/refractory GD, antithyroid drugs over 5 years with positive TRAb. RNA was extracted from PBMCs in TRIzol for both TCR sequencing and RNA sequencing. The diagnosis of Graves' disease was made according to American Thyroid Association guidelines. Patients for the study were recruited at an endocrinology department in Xi'an, China. Each patient gave about 9.1 milliliters of peripheral blood, collected in an EDTA anticoagulant tube. Ficoll Paque Plus density gradient separation was used to isolate PBMCs, and no further T cell sorting was performed. An Agilent 2100 Bioanalyzer and agarose gel were used to check RNA quality, while a NanoDrop 2000 measured RNA concentration.

Library creation used multiplex PCR. Sequencing used an Illumina HiSeq 4000. To build TCR beta libraries, CDR3 regions were amplified by Arm-PCR using iRepertoire HTBI primers. Before sequencing, the PCR products went through gel purification. Regarding the original processing steps: A total of around 59 TRBV and some 15 TRBJ segments were identified across samples and were used for gene usage analysis of CDR3 amino acid clonotypes. COPE and FqMerger were used to merge filtered high-quality paired reads into contigs. BLAST was used to align contigs to IMGT TRBV, TRBD and TRBJ reference genes, with CDR3 defined following IMGT. Clonotypes above 0.1% frequency were classified as highly expanded clones. Shannon entropy was used to measure repertoire diversity, and the Gini coefficient was used to measure V-J evenness. Public clonotypes were defined as clonotypes shared by more than one individual. In-frame beta chains were kept once TCRdb had trimmed the public reads at Q25 with fastp and called clones with MiXCR. Every entry covers one CDR3 protein and lists the most common genes and DNA from its rows. Here the V and J calls rest on TCRdb's processing, not on the authors' analysis. The sample table lists 500,000 to 700,000 distinct CDR3 sequences, about 32% of them with a count of one. Under 55% of the sample is taken by the ten largest.

The TCR was taken from a female donor with Graves disease. Sequences were derived from peripheral blood mononuclear cells (PBMCs), sampled when the disease was refractory, from a patient treated with antithyroid drugs. The chain is assembled from TRBV28 and TRBJ1-2, with the D gene too uncertain to name. The nucleotide sequence is TGTGCCAGCAGTTTGGTGGGGTATGGCTACACCTTC. Translated, this is CASSLVGYGYTF.